Below, 13 T cell receptor beta chains from the same sample are listed, as sequenced in a study of blood T cell repertoires in COVID-19. The assay was immunoSEQ multiplex PCR, and TCRdb's table has in-frame clones only and misses some. The sample yields 140,000 or so clones, roughly 80% seen once. The sequenced sample was peripheral blood. The receptors here all came from a man aged 50 to 59 with acute or convalescent COVID-19.

This rearrangement joins TRBV7-3 to TRBJ2-3; D unclear. Trimming took 5 bases from V and 5 from J, leaving 8 bases between them. CDR1 is SGHTA, CDR2 FQGTGA, per germline. This CDR3 is 12 amino acids long. The CDR3, as DNA: TGTGCCAGCAGCCCCCCAGGAGATACGCAGTATTTT. Translation gives CASSPPGDTQYF.

The V call is TRBV30, the J call TRBJ2-5; TRBD2 is a possible D gene (6 bases). The CDR3 length is 13 residues. Trimming cost V 7 bases and J 7 bases, with 19 bases left between them. Germline values: CDR1 GTSNPN, CDR2 SVGIG (reference sequence). CDR3 amino acids: CAFRRDSRGTQYF. CDR3 coding DNA: TGTGCCTTCCGACGGGACTCACGGGGGACCCAGTACTTC.

The chain has TRBV2 and TRBJ1-3, with D perhaps matching TRBD1 (6 bases). Looked up from germline, CDR1 is SNHLY and CDR2 is FYNNEI. With 6 bases removed from V and 4 bases from J, the gap between germline ends came to 13 bases. The CDR3 totals 14 residues. The CDR3: CASRKDSSGNTIYF. The CDR3 DNA sequence: TGTGCCAGCAGGAAGGACAGCTCCGGAAACACCATATATTTT. The whole variable domain, filled in from reference TRBV2 and TRBJ1-3, reads EPEVTQTPSHQVTQMGQEVILRCVPISNHLYFYWYRQILGQKVEFLVSFYNNEISEKSEIFDDQFSVERPDGSNFTLKIRSTKLEDSAMYFCASRKDSSGNTIYFGEGSWLTVV.

This chain links TRBV24-1 with TRBJ2-2, with 7 bases matching TRBD1. V was clipped by 4 bases and J by 3 bases; unmatched bases: 4. CDR3 size: 15 residues. From germline, CDR1 is KGHDR and CDR2 SFDVKD. The CDR3 spells CATSERTGDTGELFF. The CDR3 nucleotides are TGTGCCACCAGTGAACGCACAGGGGACACCGGGGAGCTGTTTTTT.

This clone appeared a single time. The CDR3 sequence: CAWSMKGPQETQYF. In nucleotides, the CDR3 is TGTGCCTGGAGTATGAAGGGGCCCCAAGAGACCCAGTACTTC. V usage is TRBV30 and J usage is TRBJ2-5; perhaps TRBD1 as D (5 bases). CDR3 length: 14 amino acids. Trimming cost V 2 bases and J 1 base, with 11 bases left between them. Germline-derived CDR1 and CDR2 are GTSNPN and SVGIG (reference sequence).

The chain joins TRBV13 to TRBJ1-4; D is unclear. Trimming removed 5 bases at V and 5 bases at J, with 15 bases between. The CDR3 contains 15 residues. The germline CDR1 and CDR2 sequences are PRHDT and FYEKMQ (reference sequence). The CDR3 here is CASSAPRGRNEKLFF. The CDR3 bases are TGTGCCAGCAGCGCCCCCAGAGGTCGAAATGAAAAACTGTTTTTT.

The sample holds a few counts of this clone. This chain joins TRBV30 and TRBJ2-2; possible D gene TRBD2, 5 bases. The CDR3 loop spans 14 amino acids. V lost 3 bases, J lost 4 bases, and 12 bases lay in between. Germline V gives CDR1 GTSNPN, CDR2 SVGIG (reference sequence). CDR3 DNA: TGTGCCTGGAGGGCGGCTGGACTCACCGGGGAGCTGTTTTTT. As protein: CAWRAAGLTGELFF.

This clone occurred a few times. This chain links TRBV7-5 with TRBJ1-1; TRBD1, as called in the table, went unchecked against the DNA. TRBV7-5 is marked as a pseudogene. This CDR3 comprises 14 residues. The CDR3 protein is CARSPRTGDTEAFF. The CDR3 bases are TGTGCCAGAAGCCCTCGGACAGGGGACACTGAAGCTTTCTTT.

This chain uses TRBV2 with TRBJ1-2, with no clear D. CDR1 is SNHLY and CDR2 is FYNNEI in the germline V gene. Trimming shortened V by 3 bases and J by 4 bases, and 9 bases separated the two germline ends. CDR3 length equals 13 residues. CDR3 in amino acids: CASSEQLVYGYTF. The CDR3 DNA reads TGTGCCAGCAGTGAGCAGCTAGTCTATGGCTACACCTTC.

V gene TRBV14 combines with J gene TRBJ2-3; D is possibly TRBD2 (7 bases). Per the germline V gene, CDR1 is SGHDN and CDR2 is FVKESK. Trimming cost V 4 bases and J 0 bases, with 11 bases left between them. There are 15 residues in the CDR3. The CDR3 sequence: CASSRGGPSTDTQYF. The DNA of the CDR3 is TGTGCCAGCAGCCGCGGGGGCCCCAGCACAGATACGCAGTATTTT.

CDR3 loop: CASSPRRAGTITDTQYF. CDR3 coding DNA: TGTGCCAGCTCACCAAGGAGGGCGGGAACCATCACAGATACGCAGTATTTT. The rearrangement joins TRBV18 to TRBJ2-3; possible D gene TRBD2, 6 bases. V was shortened by 2 bases and J by 2 bases, with 17 bases between the two germline ends. The CDR3 length is 17 residues. Germline-derived CDR1 and CDR2 are KGHSH and LQKENI.

The chain uses TRBV19 and TRBJ1-2; D is unresolved. The CDR3 runs 11 residues. V was shortened by 4 bases and J by 14 bases, with 14 bases between the two germline ends. Per the germline V gene, CDR1 is LNHDA and CDR2 is SQIVND (reference sequence). CDR3 amino acids: CASSSRWANTF. CDR3 DNA sequence: TGTGCCAGTAGTAGCCGCTGGGCCAATACCTTC.

The chain recombines TRBV27 with TRBJ2-7; 9 positions match TRBD1. Trimming at V came to 8 bases and at J to 1 base, leaving 9 bases not matched to a gene. Germline CDR1 is MNHEY and CDR2 is SMNVEV (reference sequence). The CDR3 extends over 15 amino acids. The CDR3 DNA sequence: TGTGCCAGCCGTTCCTCGACAGGGGGATCCTACGAGCAGTACTTC. It translates to CASRSSTGGSYEQYF.